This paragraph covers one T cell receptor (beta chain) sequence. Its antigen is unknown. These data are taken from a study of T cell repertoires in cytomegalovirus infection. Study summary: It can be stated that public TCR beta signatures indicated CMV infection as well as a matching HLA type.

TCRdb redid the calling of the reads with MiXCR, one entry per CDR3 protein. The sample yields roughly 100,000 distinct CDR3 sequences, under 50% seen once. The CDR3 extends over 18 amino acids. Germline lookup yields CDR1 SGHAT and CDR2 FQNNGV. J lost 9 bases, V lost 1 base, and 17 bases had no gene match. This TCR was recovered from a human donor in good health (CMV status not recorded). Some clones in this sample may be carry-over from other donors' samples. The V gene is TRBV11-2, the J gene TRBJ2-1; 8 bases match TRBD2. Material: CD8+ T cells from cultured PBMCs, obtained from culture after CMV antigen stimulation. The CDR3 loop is CASSLGEGRAGRGGEQFF. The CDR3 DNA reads TGTGCCAGCAGCTTAGGGGAGGGGAGAGCTGGACGGGGGGGTGAGCAGTTCTTC.